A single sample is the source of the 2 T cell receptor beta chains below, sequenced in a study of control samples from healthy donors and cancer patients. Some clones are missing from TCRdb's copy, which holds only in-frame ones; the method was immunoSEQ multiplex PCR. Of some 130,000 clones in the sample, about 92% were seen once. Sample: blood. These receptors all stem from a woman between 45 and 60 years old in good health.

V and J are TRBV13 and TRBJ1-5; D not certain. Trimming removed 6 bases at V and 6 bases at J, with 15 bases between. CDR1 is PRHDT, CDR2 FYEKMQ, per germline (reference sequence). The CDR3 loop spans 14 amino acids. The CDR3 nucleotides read TGTGCCAGCAGTCAATCCGGACGGGGTCAGCCCCAGCATTTT. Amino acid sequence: CASSQSGRGQPQHF.

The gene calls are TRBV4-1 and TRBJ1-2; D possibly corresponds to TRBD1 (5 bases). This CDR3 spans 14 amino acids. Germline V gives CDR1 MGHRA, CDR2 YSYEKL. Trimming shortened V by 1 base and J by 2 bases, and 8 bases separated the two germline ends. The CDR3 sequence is CASSQGGGNYGYTF. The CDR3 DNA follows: TGCGCCAGCAGCCAAGGCGGGGGGAACTATGGCTACACCTTC.